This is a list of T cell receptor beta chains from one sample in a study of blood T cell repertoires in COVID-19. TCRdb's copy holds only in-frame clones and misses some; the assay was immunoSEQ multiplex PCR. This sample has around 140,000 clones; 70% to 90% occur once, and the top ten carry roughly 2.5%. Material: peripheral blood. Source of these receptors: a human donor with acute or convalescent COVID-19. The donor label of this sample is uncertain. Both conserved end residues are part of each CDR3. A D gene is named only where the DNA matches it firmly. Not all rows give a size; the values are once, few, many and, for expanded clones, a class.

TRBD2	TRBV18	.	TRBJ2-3	CASSRRTSGSTDTQYF	TGTGCCAGCTCACGACGGACTAGCGGGAGCACAGATACGCAGTATTTT
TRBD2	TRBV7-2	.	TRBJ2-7	CASSLSSGGPYEQYF	TGTGCCAGCAGCTTGAGTAGCGGGGGGCCCTACGAGCAGTACTTC
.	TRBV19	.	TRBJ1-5	CASSAGWGYSNQPQHF	TGTGCCAGTAGTGCGGGGTGGGGTTATAGCAATCAGCCCCAGCATTTT
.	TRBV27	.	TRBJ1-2	CASSLSRDSFSPLNYGYTF	TGTGCCAGCAGTTTATCCCGAGACAGCTTTTCCCCATTAAACTATGGCTACACCTTC
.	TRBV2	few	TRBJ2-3	CASRTERVTDTQYF	TGTGCCAGCAGGACAGAAAGAGTCACAGATACGCAGTATTTT
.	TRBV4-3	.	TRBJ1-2	CASSQESEQGLSGYTF	TGCGCCAGCAGCCAAGAGAGCGAACAGGGCCTAAGCGGCTACACCTTC
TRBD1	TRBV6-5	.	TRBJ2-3	CATSRTGGDTQYF	TGTGCCACCTCCCGGACAGGGGGGGATACGCAGTATTTT
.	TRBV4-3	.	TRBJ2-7	CASSQEVGRDYEQYF	TGCGCCAGCAGCCAAGAGGTAGGCAGGGACTACGAGCAGTACTTC
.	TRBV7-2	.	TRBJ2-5	CASSLETRETQYF	TGTGCCAGCAGCTTAGAGACAAGAGAGACCCAGTACTTC
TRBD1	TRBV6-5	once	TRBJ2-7	CASSSGQGGVYEQYF	TGTGCCAGCAGTTCGGGACAGGGGGGGGTCTACGAGCAGTACTTC
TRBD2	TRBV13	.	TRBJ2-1	CASSTRLAGGHNEQFF	TGTGCCAGCAGCACCCGACTAGCGGGGGGGCATAATGAGCAGTTCTTC
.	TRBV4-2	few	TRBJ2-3	CASSPEGTRHNPSTDTQYF	TGTGCCAGCAGCCCCGAGGGAACTAGACACAACCCTAGCACAGATACGCAGTATTTT
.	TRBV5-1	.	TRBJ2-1	CASSLTTDYNEQFF	TGCGCCAGCAGCTTGACGACAGATTACAATGAGCAGTTCTTC
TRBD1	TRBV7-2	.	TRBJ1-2	CASRSTGTVIGYTF	TGTGCCAGCAGATCAACCGGGACAGTCATCGGCTACACCTTC
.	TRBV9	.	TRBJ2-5	CASSVGPGPQETQYF	TGTGCCAGCAGCGTAGGTCCAGGCCCGCAAGAGACCCAGTACTTC
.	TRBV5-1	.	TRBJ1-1	CASSLEPGKTEAFF	TGCGCCAGCAGCTTGGAGCCAGGGAAGACTGAAGCTTTCTTT
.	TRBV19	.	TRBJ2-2	CASSPLWGVNAGELFF	TGTGCCAGTAGTCCCTTGTGGGGGGTGAACGCCGGGGAGCTGTTTTTT
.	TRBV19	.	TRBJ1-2	CASSTSNRVGGYGYTF	TGTGCCAGTAGTACCTCCAACAGGGTTGGCGGCTATGGCTACACCTTC
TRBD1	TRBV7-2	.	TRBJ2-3	CASSRDRGGDTQYF	TGTGCCAGCAGCCGGGACAGGGGAGGAGATACGCAGTATTTT
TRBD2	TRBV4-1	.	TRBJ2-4	CASSQAGLAGIYLAKNIQYF	TGCGCCAGCAGCCAAGCGGGACTAGCGGGCATCTACCTAGCCAAAAACATTCAGTACTTC
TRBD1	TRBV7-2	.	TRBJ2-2	CASSFTGGANTGELFF	TGTGCCAGCAGCTTTACAGGGGGCGCGAACACCGGGGAGCTGTTTTTT
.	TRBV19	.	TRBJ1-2	CASSKAGDYGYTF	TGTGCCAGTAGTAAAGCGGGGGACTATGGCTACACCTTC
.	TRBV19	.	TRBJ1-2	CASRAGEGYGYTF	TGTGCCAGTAGGGCGGGGGAGGGCTATGGCTACACCTTC
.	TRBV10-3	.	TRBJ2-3	CAISGRTEDTQYF	TGTGCCATCAGTGGTCGGACAGAGGATACGCAGTATTTT
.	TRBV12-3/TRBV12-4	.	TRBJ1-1	CASSFHADEAFF	TGTGCCAGCAGTTTCCACGCGGATGAAGCTTTCTTT
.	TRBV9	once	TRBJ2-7	CASSVVAGREQYF	TGTGCCAGCAGCGTAGTGGCAGGGCGCGAGCAGTACTTC
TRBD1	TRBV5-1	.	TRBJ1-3	CASSSRGRGPGNTIYF	TGCGCCAGCAGCTCGAGAGGCAGGGGGCCTGGAAACACCATATATTTT